A selection of T cell receptor beta chains follows, all from one sample in a study of blood T cell repertoires in COVID-19. Method: immunoSEQ multiplex PCR; TCRdb's copy keeps in-frame clones and lacks some. This table holds more than 300,000 clones, around 89% found once. Sequencing was done on a sample of peripheral blood. The receptor set was obtained from a woman between 35 and 50 years old with COVID-19, enrolled during active disease. Each CDR3 is given with its conserved first and last residue. A D gene is named only where the DNA matches it firmly.

v_gene	j_gene	d_gene	len	CDR3aa
TRBV27	TRBJ2-7	NA	13	CASSLIRGYEQYF
TRBV4-3	TRBJ1-2	TRBD1	14	CASSLTGTGKGYTF
TRBV10-2	TRBJ2-3	TRBD1	15	CASIDRGSPTDTQYF
TRBV6-2/TRBV6-3	TRBJ1-2	TRBD1	20	CASSYPTSRTGTSPIYGYTF
TRBV15	TRBJ1-5	NA	19	CATSRDPPTGLYSNQPQHF
TRBV25-1	TRBJ1-2	NA	13	CASSEGTRLGYTF
TRBV30	TRBJ2-7	NA	12	CAWSGLVGEQYF
TRBV6-4	TRBJ1-6	TRBD1	14	CASSPDRGISPLHF
TRBV7-3	TRBJ2-3	TRBD2	15	CASSSKRGAGDTQYF
TRBV7-9	TRBJ2-3	TRBD1	14	CASSLQGKTDTQYF
TRBV5-4	TRBJ1-2	NA	12	CASTGEDKGYTF
TRBV4-1	TRBJ1-4	TRBD1	16	CASSQDWDRAGEKLFF
TRBV5-1	TRBJ2-1	TRBD2	18	CASSPRTSGSSDINEQFF
TRBV29-1	TRBJ2-5	TRBD2	13	CSVGLAGLETQYF
TRBV30	TRBJ1-3	NA	13	CACRGKAGNTIYF
TRBV15	TRBJ2-3	NA	14	CATSTGFSTDTQYF
TRBV5-6	TRBJ1-6	NA	14	CASCWGGRNSPLHF
TRBV5-5	TRBJ2-4	NA	14	CASSLGRELNIQYF
TRBV11-1	TRBJ2-7	TRBD2	15	CASSFNREGYYEQYF
TRBV6-5	TRBJ1-1	NA	14	CASSGGGRNTEAFF